The 32 T cell receptor beta chains presented below share a single source sample, sequenced in a study of shared T cell receptors in the human thymus. Using immunoSEQ multiplex PCR, the repertoire was profiled, and TCRdb retains in-frame clones only, with some absent. Of 500,000 to 550,000 clones in the sample, roughly 74% were seen once. This same sample was also part of a study on human thymus T cells.

Sequenced: thymocytes. Source of these receptors: a boy younger than two with a congenital heart defect.

This clone has only a few counts. CDR3 sequence reads: CASSFRKNGSTYEQYF. In DNA form, the CDR3 reads TGTGCCAGCAGCTTCCGGAAAAACGGGTCCACCTACGAGCAGTACTTC. The chain couples TRBV13 to TRBJ2-5; D gene ambiguous. The J call may be in error: the DNA end matches TRBJ2-7 better. The CDR3 spans 16 residues. Germline values: CDR1 PRHDT, CDR2 FYEKMQ (reference sequence).

The genes are TRBV6-5 and TRBJ1-5; 8 bases line up with TRBD1. The CDR3 covers 16 residues. After removal of 2 bases from V and 4 bases from J, the junction contained 7 bases not matched to a gene. Germline CDR1 is MNHEY and CDR2 is SVGAGI. The CDR3 nucleotides read TGTGCCAGCAGTTACGGACAGGGTGTAACTAATCAGCCCCAGCATTTT. Its protein is CASSYGQGVTNQPQHF.

The chain links TRBV2 to TRBJ2-5, with TRBD1 matching 7 bases. V was pared by 7 bases and J by 5 bases, with 13 bases of the junction left unmatched. Germline lookup yields CDR1 SNHLY and CDR2 FYNNEI. The CDR3 runs 15 residues. The CDR3 nucleotides read TGTGCCAGCATCCCGACAGGGCGGACCCCGGAGACCCAGTACTTC. This translates into CASIPTGRTPETQYF.

There are a few counts of this clone. The chain has TRBV6-4 and TRBJ1-2; D may be TRBD1 (5 bases). Per the germline V gene, CDR1 is MRHNA and CDR2 is SNTAGT. V was cut by 3 bases and J by 2 bases, with 10 bases left in between. There are 14 residues in the CDR3. The CDR3, as DNA: TGTGCCAGCAGTGATCCCGACAGCAACTATGGCTACACCTTC. Residues: CASSDPDSNYGYTF.

The V and J genes are TRBV28 and TRBJ2-1, with 10 bases lining up with TRBD2. Germline CDR1 reads MDHEN; CDR2 reads SYDVKM. CDR3 size: 16 residues. The trim removed 5 bases at V and 5 bases at J, leaving 9 bases unmatched. The CDR3 region is CASSELRLAGNNEQFF. Written as DNA, the CDR3 is TGTGCCAGCAGTGAACTTCGACTAGCGGGTAACAATGAGCAGTTCTTC.

The chain has TRBV14 and TRBJ1-2, with D uncertain. Per the germline V gene, CDR1 is SGHDN and CDR2 is FVKESK. The CDR3 totals 14 residues. Trimming took 1 base from V and 0 from J, leaving 6 bases between them. The CDR3 coding sequence is TGTGCCAGCAGCCAAGTCGGGGCTAACTATGGCTACACCTTC. It encodes CASSQVGANYGYTF.

The genes are TRBV14 and TRBJ2-7; D is perhaps TRBD1 (5 bases). V shed 0 bases and J shed 5 bases, with 8 bases lying between them. The germline V gene encodes CDR1 SGHDN and CDR2 FVKESK. The length of the CDR3 is 13 residues. The DNA of the CDR3 is TGTGCCAGCAGCCAAGAAAGCAGGGACGAGCAGTACTTC. Translated, it gives CASSQESRDEQYF.

J is TRBJ2-5 and V is TRBV7-6; the match to TRBD1 covers 11 bases. This CDR3 region has 18 residues. The trim removed 4 bases at V and 6 bases at J, leaving 16 bases unmatched. Germline loops: CDR1 SGHVS, CDR2 FNYEAQ. The CDR3 is CASSSSQGQGGERKTQYF. The CDR3 DNA follows: TGTGCCAGCAGCTCATCTCAGGGACAGGGGGGCGAAAGGAAGACCCAGTACTTC.

The genes are TRBV27 and TRBJ1-1; no firm D call. The V end lost 0 bases, the J end lost 6 bases, and 14 bases lay between the germline ends. The CDR3 runs to 15 residues. CDR1 is MNHEY, CDR2 SMNVEV, per germline (reference sequence). The CDR3 sequence is CASSLSNGARAEAFF. DNA of the CDR3: TGTGCCAGCAGTTTATCGAACGGAGCCCGGGCTGAAGCTTTCTTT.

The chain is built from TRBV21-1 and TRBJ2-6; TRBD2 is the table's D call, not checked against the DNA. TRBV21-1 is a recognized pseudogene. The CDR3 is 17 amino acids. CDR3 in amino acids: CASSKDQRETGANVLTF. In DNA, the CDR3 is TGTGCCAGCAGCAAAGATCAGCGGGAGACTGGGGCCAACGTCCTGACTTTC.

The chain employs TRBV11-2 and TRBJ1-1; no definite D call. CDR1 is SGHAT and CDR2 is FQNNGV in the germline V gene. Trimming pared 3 bases from V and 5 bases from J, leaving 16 bases between. This CDR3 has 15 residues. CDR3 sequence (DNA): TGTGCCAGCAGCTTTTATGTTGAGTCTAGGACTGAAGCTTTCTTT. This codes for CASSFYVESRTEAFF. The whole variable domain, filled in from reference TRBV11-2 and TRBJ1-1, reads EAGVAQSPRYKIIEKRQSVAFWCNPISGHATLYWYQQILGQGPKLLIQFQNNGVVDDSQLPKDRFSAERLKGVDSTLKIQPAKLEDSAVYLCASSFYVESRTEAFFGQGTRLTVV.

The chain carries TRBV6-1 and TRBJ1-2; 8 bases map to TRBD1. Germline trimming cut 1 base from V and 3 bases from J; bases unmatched to any gene: 4. Germline lookup yields CDR1 MNHNS and CDR2 SASEGT. There are 15 residues in the CDR3. The CDR3: CASSEGGQEDYGYTF. The CDR3 DNA reads as TGTGCCAGCAGTGAAGGGGGACAGGAAGACTATGGCTACACCTTC.

This clone was seen only a few times. The chain carries TRBV29-1 and TRBJ2-7; 9 bases match TRBD1. With 5 bases clipped from V and 7 bases from J, the junction kept 9 bases outside the gene matches. Germline-derived CDR1 and CDR2 are SQVTM and ANQGSEA. The length of the CDR3 is 13 residues. As DNA, the CDR3 is TGCAGCGTTTATAGGGACAGGGTTGAAGAGCAGTACTTC. Amino acids: CSVYRDRVEEQYF.

The rearrangement uses TRBV5-6 and TRBJ2-2; TRBD2 aligns across 10 bases. CDR3 length: 15 residues. Unmatched junction bases numbered 8, after V lost 7 bases and J lost 5 bases. CDR1 is SGHDT, CDR2 YYEEEE, per germline. The CDR3 DNA reads as TGTGCCAGCGCCCAGGCTAGCGGGAGAACCGGGGAGCTGTTTTTT. Its protein is CASAQASGRTGELFF.

The chain carries TRBV5-6 and TRBJ2-7, with D possibly being TRBD2 (5 bases). The germline gives CDR1 SGHDT, CDR2 YYEEEE. Trimming removed 4 bases from V and 2 bases from J, with 16 bases in between. This CDR3 contains 15 residues. CDR3 protein: CASSLPGFWAYEQYF. DNA for the CDR3: TGTGCCAGCAGCCTCCCGGGGTTTTGGGCCTACGAGCAGTACTTC.

CDR3: CASGWEGGYEQYF. In nucleotides, the CDR3 is TGTGCTAGTGGTTGGGAGGGAGGGTACGAGCAGTACTTC. The rearrangement links TRBV12-5 to TRBJ2-7; 7 bases align to TRBD2. In germline, CDR1 is LGHNT, CDR2 FRNRAP. The V segment lost 4 bases and the J segment 4 bases; nucleotides outside the gene matches: 4. The CDR3 spans 13 residues. The entire variable domain, with the rest obtained from reference TRBV12-5 and TRBJ2-7, is as follows: DARVTQTPRHKVTEMGQEVTMRCQPILGHNTVFWYRQTMMQGLELLAYFRNRAPLDDSGMPKDRFSAEMPDATLATLKIQPSEPRDSAVYFCASGWEGGYEQYFGPGTRLTVT.

This clone occurred once. In DNA, the CDR3 is TGTGCCAGCTCAATTGGGCTAGCGGGGACCTACGAGCAGTACTTC. Translation gives CASSIGLAGTYEQYF. V is TRBV7-2 and J is TRBJ2-7; TRBD2 agrees at 9 bases. The CDR3 totals 15 residues. Germline V CDR1 and CDR2: SGHTA, FQGNSA. With 8 bases clipped from V and 2 bases from J, the junction kept 10 bases outside the gene matches.

This rearrangement joins TRBV15 to TRBJ2-2; 12 positions agree with TRBD2. J lost 3 bases, V lost 2 bases, and 1 base had no gene match. CDR1 LNHNV and CDR2 YYDKDF come from the germline V gene (reference sequence). The CDR3 loop spans 16 amino acids. In nucleotides, the CDR3 is TGTGCCACCAGCAGACGGACTAGCGGGGACACCGGGGAGCTGTTTTTT. Translating it yields CATSRRTSGDTGELFF.

The chain is built from TRBV6-6 and TRBJ2-7; a weak D match, TRBD2 (5 bases). Germline V gene data show CDR1 as MNHNY and CDR2 as SVGAGI (reference sequence). V was shortened by 5 bases and J by 6 bases, with 14 bases between the two germline ends. CDR3 length: 13 residues. CDR3 DNA: TGTGCCAGCAGTCCCCCCGGGGTCGCCGAGCAGTACTTC. Translating it yields CASSPPGVAEQYF.

The chain joins TRBV21-1 to TRBJ2-7; TRBD1, the table's D call, was not compared with the DNA. TRBV21-1 is listed as a pseudogene. This CDR3 comprises 15 residues. CDR3 coding DNA: TGTGCCAGCAGCAAAGGGGGACAGGGTAGCGGCGAGCAGTACTTC. Translation: CASSKGGQGSGEQYF.

V gene TRBV6-4 combines with J gene TRBJ2-7, with D maybe TRBD2 (5 bases). The ends were cut back, 8 bases at V and 11 bases at J, with 31 bases in the middle. The CDR3 covers 16 residues. Germline CDR1 is MRHNA and CDR2 is SNTAGT. CDR3 DNA sequence: TGTGCCAGCGATGGCGGCCAAATCCTTTTTTCTGGGAGCAAGTACTTC. Amino acids: CASDGGQILFSGSKYF.

This clone has more than one count but fewer than ten. The chain joins TRBV4-1 to TRBJ2-7, with 7 positions matching TRBD2. CDR3 size: 17 residues. V dropped 0 bases and J dropped 2; count of bases not matched to a gene: 10. Per germline, CDR1 MGHRA and CDR2 YSYEKL. The CDR3 loop reads CASSQEGRRERPYEQYF. The DNA for the CDR3 is TGCGCCAGCAGCCAAGAGGGGAGGCGGGAGCGGCCCTACGAGCAGTACTTC.

The chain joins TRBV27 to TRBJ2-1, with 7 bases aligning to TRBD1. The germline V gene encodes CDR1 MNHEY and CDR2 SMNVEV (reference sequence). V gave up 5 bases and J gave up 6 bases; unmatched junction bases: 16. The CDR3 is made up of 17 amino acids. The CDR3, as DNA: TGTGCCAGCAGTCCCGACAGGGTCGGCGGTCTTCTCAATGAGCAGTTCTTC. Residues: CASSPDRVGGLLNEQFF.

The J gene is TRBJ2-7, the V gene TRBV27; a possible D gene is TRBD2 (6 bases). The CDR3 covers 13 residues. V was pared by 7 bases and J by 1 base, with 11 bases between. In germline, CDR1 is MNHEY, CDR2 SMNVEV (reference sequence). CDR3 region: CASKDYDSYEQYF. CDR3 DNA sequence: TGTGCCAGCAAGGACTACGATTCCTACGAGCAGTACTTC.

This chain uses TRBV27 with TRBJ2-3; 14 nucleotides agree with TRBD2. The CDR3 is made up of 17 amino acids. The germline V gene has CDR1 MNHEY and CDR2 SMNVEV (reference sequence). The V and J ends lost 4 bases and 4 bases, in that order; junction bases with no gene match: 7. The CDR3 loop reads CASSSYRLAGGPDTQYF. Here the CDR3 DNA reads TGTGCCAGCAGTTCCTACCGACTAGCGGGAGGGCCAGATACGCAGTATTTT.

This clone was counted a few times. The chain's CDR3 is CASSSGLAGEENEQFF. The CDR3 bases are TGTGCCAGCAGCTCCGGACTAGCGGGAGAGGAGAATGAGCAGTTCTTC. The chain couples TRBV9 to TRBJ2-1; TRBD2 matches at 13 bases. Germline CDR1 and CDR2: SGDLS and YYNGEE. V lost 4 bases and J lost 7; bases outside the gene matches: 8. The CDR3 loop spans 16 amino acids.

This chain links TRBV5-6 with TRBJ2-7, with D maybe TRBD2 (5 bases). The germline V gene has CDR1 SGHDT and CDR2 YYEEEE. The CDR3 totals 15 residues. Between the trimmed V and J ends, which lost 2 bases and 7 bases, there was a span of 19 bases. The CDR3 DNA follows: TGTGCCAGCAGCTTATCTGAGGGCGCAGAAGAAGAGCAGTACTTC. It encodes CASSLSEGAEEEQYF. The variable domain in full, completed from reference TRBV5-6 and TRBJ2-7, reads DAGVTQSPTHLIKTRGQQVTLRCSPKSGHDTVSWYQQALGQGPQFIFQYYEEEERQRGNFPDRFSGHQFPNYSSELNVNALLLGDSALYLCASSLSEGAEEEQYFGPGTRLTVT.

The chain couples TRBV10-3 to TRBJ2-1; 12 bases match TRBD2. Germline values: CDR1 ENHRY, CDR2 SYGVKD. Trimming took 4 bases from V and 12 from J; bases not matched to a gene: 10. The CDR3 contains 15 residues. This CDR3 is CAISGTSGTPKVQFF. In nucleotides, the CDR3 is TGTGCCATCAGTGGGACTAGCGGGACCCCCAAGGTGCAGTTCTTC.

The rearrangement joins TRBV29-1 to TRBJ2-2, with TRBD1 matching over 8 bases. Trimming cost V 2 bases and J 4 bases; bases outside gene matches: 3. Germline loops: CDR1 SQVTM, CDR2 ANQGSEA. The CDR3 is 14 amino acids. In DNA form, the CDR3 reads TGCAGCGTTGAACAGGGGGCCGGCACCGGGGAGCTGTTTTTT. Translating gives CSVEQGAGTGELFF.

The V call is TRBV21-1, the J call TRBJ2-6; the table calls TRBD2, which could not be checked here. TRBV21-1 is annotated as a pseudogene. The CDR3 length is 19 residues. The DNA for the CDR3 is TGTGCCAGCAGCAAAACGGAGCGGGGGACCAGTAATGGGGCCAACGTCCTGACTTTC. Protein sequence: CASSKTERGTSNGANVLTF.

This chain connects TRBV4-3 to TRBJ2-5, with D perhaps TRBD2 (6 bases). Trimming removed 3 bases from V and 1 base from J, with 15 bases in between. Germline V lookup: CDR1 LGHNA, CDR2 YSLEER. This CDR3 has 16 residues. In DNA, the CDR3 is TGCGCCAGCAGCCACCGAGCGGGCCCCAGCCAAGAGACCCAGTACTTC. The encoded protein is CASSHRAGPSQETQYF.

V and J are TRBV9 and TRBJ2-1, with 7 bases fitting TRBD2. V shed 0 bases, J shed 5 bases, and the junction held 2 bases outside the gene matches. CDR1 is SGDLS, CDR2 YYNGEE, per germline. This CDR3 region has 14 residues. The CDR3 loop is CASSVGLADNEQFF. The DNA of the CDR3 is TGTGCCAGCAGCGTAGGGCTAGCGGACAATGAGCAGTTCTTC.